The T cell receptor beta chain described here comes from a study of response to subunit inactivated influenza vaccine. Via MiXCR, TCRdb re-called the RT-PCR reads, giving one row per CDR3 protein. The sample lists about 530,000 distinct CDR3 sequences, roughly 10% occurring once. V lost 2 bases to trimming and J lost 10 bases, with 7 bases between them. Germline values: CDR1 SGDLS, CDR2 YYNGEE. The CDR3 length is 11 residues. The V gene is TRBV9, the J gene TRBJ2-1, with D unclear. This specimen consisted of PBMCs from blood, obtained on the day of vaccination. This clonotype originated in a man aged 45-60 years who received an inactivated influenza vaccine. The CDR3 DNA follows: TGTGCCAGCAGCGTCGACGGCGAGCAGTTCTTC. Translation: CASSVDGEQFF.